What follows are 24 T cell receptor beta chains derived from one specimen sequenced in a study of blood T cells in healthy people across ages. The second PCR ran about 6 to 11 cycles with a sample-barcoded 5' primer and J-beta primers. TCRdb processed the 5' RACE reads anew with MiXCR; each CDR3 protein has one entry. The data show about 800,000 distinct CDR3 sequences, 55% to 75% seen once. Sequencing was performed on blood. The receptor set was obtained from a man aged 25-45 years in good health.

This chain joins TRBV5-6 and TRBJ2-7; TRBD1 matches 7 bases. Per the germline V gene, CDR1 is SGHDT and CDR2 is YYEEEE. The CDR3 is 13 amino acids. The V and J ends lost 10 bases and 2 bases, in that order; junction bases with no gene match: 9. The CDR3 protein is CAGTDRATYEQYF. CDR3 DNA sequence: TGTGCCGGCACCGACAGGGCCACCTACGAGCAGTACTTC.

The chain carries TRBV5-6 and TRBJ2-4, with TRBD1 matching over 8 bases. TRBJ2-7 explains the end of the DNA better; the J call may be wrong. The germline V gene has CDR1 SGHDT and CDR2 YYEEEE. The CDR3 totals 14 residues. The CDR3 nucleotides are TGTGCCAGCAGCTTTGGCAGGGGGCTCTACGAGCAGTACTTC. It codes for CASSFGRGLYEQYF.

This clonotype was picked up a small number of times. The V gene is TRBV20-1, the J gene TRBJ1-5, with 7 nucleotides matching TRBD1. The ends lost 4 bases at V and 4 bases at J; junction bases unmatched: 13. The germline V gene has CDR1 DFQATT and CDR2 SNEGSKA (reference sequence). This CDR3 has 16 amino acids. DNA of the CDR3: TGCAGTGCTACTAGACCCGGGACAGCCTCTAATCAGCCCCAGCATTTT. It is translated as CSATRPGTASNQPQHF.

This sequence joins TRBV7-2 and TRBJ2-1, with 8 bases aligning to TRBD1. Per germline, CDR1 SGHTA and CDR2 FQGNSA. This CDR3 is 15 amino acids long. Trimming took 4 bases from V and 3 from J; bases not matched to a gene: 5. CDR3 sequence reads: CASSSRTGLYNEQFF. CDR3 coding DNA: TGTGCCAGCAGCTCCCGGACAGGGCTCTACAATGAGCAGTTCTTC. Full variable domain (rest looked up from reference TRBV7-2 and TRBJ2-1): GAGVSQSPSNKVTEKGKDVELRCDPISGHTALYWYRQSLGQGLEFLIYFQGNSAPDKSGLPSDRFSAERTGGSVSTLTIQRTQQEDSAVYLCASSSRTGLYNEQFFGPGTRLTVL.

For the CDR3, the DNA is TGTGCCAGCTCACCAGGGGGCCAGCGGGATACGCAGTATTTT. This gives the protein CASSPGGQRDTQYF. J is TRBJ2-3 and V is TRBV18, with D possibly TRBD1 on 6 matching bases. This CDR3 has 14 amino acids. V lost 2 bases and J lost 6, with 12 bases in between. The germline CDR1 and CDR2 sequences are KGHSH and LQKENI.

The CDR3 region is CAISEIDYNEQFF. In DNA form, the CDR3 reads TGTGCCATCAGTGAGATTGACTACAATGAGCAGTTCTTC. This sequence joins TRBV10-3 and TRBJ2-1; no clear D. CDR1 is ENHRY, CDR2 SYGVKD, per germline. The ends were cut back, 2 bases at V and 3 bases at J, with 5 bases in the middle. The CDR3 loop spans 13 amino acids.

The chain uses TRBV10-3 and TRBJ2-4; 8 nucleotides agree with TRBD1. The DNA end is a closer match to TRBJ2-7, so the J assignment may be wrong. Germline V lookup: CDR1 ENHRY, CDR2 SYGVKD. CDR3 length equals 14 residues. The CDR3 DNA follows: TGTGCCATAGCCATTAGGACAGGGAACGACGAGCAGTACTTC. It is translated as CAIAIRTGNDEQYF.

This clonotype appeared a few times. DNA of the CDR3: TGTGCCAGCAGCTTGGAGTTCGGTAGAGAGACCCAGTACTTC. Protein product: CASSLEFGRETQYF. The chain couples TRBV7-2 to TRBJ2-5, with D unresolved. CDR3 size: 14 residues. Germline CDR1 SGHTA, CDR2 FQGNSA. V was pared by 3 bases and J by 4 bases, with 12 bases between.

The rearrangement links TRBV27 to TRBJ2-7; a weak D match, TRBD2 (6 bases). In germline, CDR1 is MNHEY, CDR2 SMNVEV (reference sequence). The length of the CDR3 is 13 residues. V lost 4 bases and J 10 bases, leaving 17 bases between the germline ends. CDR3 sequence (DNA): TGTGCCAGCAGTTCCCGACTAGACGCGGACCAGTACTTC. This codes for CASSSRLDADQYF.

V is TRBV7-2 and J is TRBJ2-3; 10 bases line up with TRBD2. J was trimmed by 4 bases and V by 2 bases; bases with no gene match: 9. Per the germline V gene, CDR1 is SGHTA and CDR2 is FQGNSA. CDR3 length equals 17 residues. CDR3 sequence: CASSLLLAGVGADTQYF. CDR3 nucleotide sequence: TGTGCCAGCAGCTTACTCCTAGCGGGAGTTGGCGCAGATACGCAGTATTTT.

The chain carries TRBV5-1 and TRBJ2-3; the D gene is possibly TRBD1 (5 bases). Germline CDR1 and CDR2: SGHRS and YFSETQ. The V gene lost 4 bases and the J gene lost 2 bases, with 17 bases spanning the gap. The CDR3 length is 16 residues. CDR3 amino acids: CASSSKDKYFTDTQYF. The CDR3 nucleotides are TGCGCCAGCAGCAGTAAGGACAAGTACTTCACAGATACGCAGTATTTT.

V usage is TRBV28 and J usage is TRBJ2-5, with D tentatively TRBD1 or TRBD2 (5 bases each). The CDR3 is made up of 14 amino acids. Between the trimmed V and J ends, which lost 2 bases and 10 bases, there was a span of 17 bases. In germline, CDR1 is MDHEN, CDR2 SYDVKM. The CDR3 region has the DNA TGTGCCAGCAGTTTACGGGAAAGGGGAATCGTCCAGTACTTC. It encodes CASSLRERGIVQYF.

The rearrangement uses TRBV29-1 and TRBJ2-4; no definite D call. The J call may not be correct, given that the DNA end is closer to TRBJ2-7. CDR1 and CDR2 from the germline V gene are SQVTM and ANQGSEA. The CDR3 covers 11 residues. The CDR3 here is CSGVEKYEQYF. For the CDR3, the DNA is TGCAGCGGCGTGGAAAAGTACGAGCAGTACTTC.

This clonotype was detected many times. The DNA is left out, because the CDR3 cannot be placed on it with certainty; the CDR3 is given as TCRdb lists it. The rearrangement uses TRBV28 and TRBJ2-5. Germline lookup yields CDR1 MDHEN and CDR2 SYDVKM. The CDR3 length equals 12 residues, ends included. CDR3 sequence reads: CASSSSTLTQYF.

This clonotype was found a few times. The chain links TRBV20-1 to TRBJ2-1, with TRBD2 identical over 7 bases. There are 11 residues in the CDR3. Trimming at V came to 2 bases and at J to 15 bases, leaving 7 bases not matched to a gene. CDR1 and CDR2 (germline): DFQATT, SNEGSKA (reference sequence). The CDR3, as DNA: TGCAGTGCTAGACCGGGACTAAACCTGTTCTTC. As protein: CSARPGLNLFF.

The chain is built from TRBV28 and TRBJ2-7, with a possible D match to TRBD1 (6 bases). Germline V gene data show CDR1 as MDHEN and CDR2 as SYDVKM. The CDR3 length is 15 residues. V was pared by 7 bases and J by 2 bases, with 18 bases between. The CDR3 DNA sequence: TGTGCCAGCACAAGCCCCGGGACATCTCCCTACGAGCAGTACTTC. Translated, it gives CASTSPGTSPYEQYF. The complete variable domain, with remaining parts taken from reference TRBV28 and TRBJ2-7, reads DVKVTQSSRYLVKRTGEKVFLECVQDMDHENMFWYRQDPGLGLRLIYFSYDVKMKEKGDIPEGYSVSREKKERFSLILESASTNQTSMYLCASTSPGTSPYEQYFGPGTRLTVT.

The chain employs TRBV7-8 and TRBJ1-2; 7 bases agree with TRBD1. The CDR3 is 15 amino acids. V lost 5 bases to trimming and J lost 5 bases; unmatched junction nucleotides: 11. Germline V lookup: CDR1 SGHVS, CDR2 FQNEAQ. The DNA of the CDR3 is TGTGCCAGCAGCCCTGAGAGGGGGCAAGTTTATGGCTACACCTTC. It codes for CASSPERGQVYGYTF.

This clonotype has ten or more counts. The CDR3 protein is CASTYQGSSGANVLTF. The CDR3 coding sequence is TGTGCCAGCACCTACCAAGGGAGCTCTGGGGCCAACGTCCTGACTTTC. The rearrangement joins TRBV7-9 to TRBJ2-6; possibly TRBD2 for D (5 bases). V dropped 7 bases and J dropped 0 bases, with 13 bases sitting between them. The CDR3 sequence is 16 residues long. Germline V gene lookup returns CDR1 SEHNR and CDR2 FQNEAQ (reference sequence).

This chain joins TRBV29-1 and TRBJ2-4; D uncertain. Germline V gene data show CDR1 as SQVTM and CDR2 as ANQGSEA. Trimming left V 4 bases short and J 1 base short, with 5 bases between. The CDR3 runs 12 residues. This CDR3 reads CSVAVAKNIQYF. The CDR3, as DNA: TGCAGCGTTGCAGTGGCCAAAAACATTCAGTACTTC.

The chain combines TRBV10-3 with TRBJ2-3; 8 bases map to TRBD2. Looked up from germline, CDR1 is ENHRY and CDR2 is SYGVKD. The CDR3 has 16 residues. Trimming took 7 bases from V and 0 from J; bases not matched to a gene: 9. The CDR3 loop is CAIKVLAGGSTDTQYF. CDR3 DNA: TGTGCCATCAAGGTCCTCGCGGGGGGAAGCACAGATACGCAGTATTTT.

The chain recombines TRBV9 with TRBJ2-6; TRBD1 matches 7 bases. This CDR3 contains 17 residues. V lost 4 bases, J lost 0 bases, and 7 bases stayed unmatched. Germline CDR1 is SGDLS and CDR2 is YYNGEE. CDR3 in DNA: TGTGCCAGCAGCCTGGACAGGAAGCTCTCTGGGGCCAACGTCCTGACTTTC. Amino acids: CASSLDRKLSGANVLTF. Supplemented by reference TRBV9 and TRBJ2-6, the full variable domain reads DSGVTQTPKHLITATGQRVTLRCSPRSGDLSVYWYQQSLDQGLQFLIQYYNGEERAKGNILERFSAQQFPDLHSELNLSSLELGDSALYFCASSLDRKLSGANVLTFGAGSRLTVL.

DNA of the CDR3: TGTGCCAGCAGCCCGCCATCGGGACCCGGATCACCCCTCCACTTT. Its protein is CASSPPSGPGSPLHF. V is TRBV5-5 and J is TRBJ1-6, with TRBD1 as a possible D gene (5 bases). Trimming left V 4 bases short and J 10 bases short, with 18 bases between. The CDR3 runs to 15 residues. Germline CDR1 reads SGHKS; CDR2 reads YYEKEE (reference sequence). The variable domain in full, completed from reference TRBV5-5 and TRBJ1-6, reads DAGVTQSPTHLIKTRGQQVTLRCSPISGHKSVSWYQQVLGQGPQFIFQYYEKEERGRGNFPDRFSARQFPNYSSELNVNALLLGDSALYLCASSPPSGPGSPLHFGNGTRLTVT.

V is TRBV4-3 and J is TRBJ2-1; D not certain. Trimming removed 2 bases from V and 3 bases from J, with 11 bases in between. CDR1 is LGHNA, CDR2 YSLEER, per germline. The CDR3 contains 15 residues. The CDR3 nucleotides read TGCGCCAGCAGCCAACTAGTCTCCATCTACAATGAGCAGTTCTTC. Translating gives CASSQLVSIYNEQFF.

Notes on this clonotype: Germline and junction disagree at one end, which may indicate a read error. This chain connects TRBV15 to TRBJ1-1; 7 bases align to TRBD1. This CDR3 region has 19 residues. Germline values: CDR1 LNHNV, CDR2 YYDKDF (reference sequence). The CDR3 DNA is TGTGCCGCCAGCAGAGCTATTGACAGGGTAATACTGGTTGGCACTGAAGCTTTCTTT. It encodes CAASRAIDRVILVGTEAFF.